These 10 T cell receptor beta chains were sequenced from one sample in a study of neoadjuvant anti-PD-1 for oral cavity cancer (dated by TCRdb to about 2021). Library method: the immunoSEQ multiplex PCR assay. TCRdb re-hosts the immuneACCESS table, in-frame sequences only. Its copies lack some clones; in the studies checked, an unresolved V gene accounts for under half of them, and the cause for the rest is not known. The sample table shows some 29,000 clones, and almost 80% are seen once. The top ten hold almost 3.5% of the sample. Read against the paper, the sample's time point label means: after neoadjuvant nivolumab, at surgical resection. The specimen comprised PBMCs, sampled after nivolumab (anti-PD-1) treatment. The source of these receptors is a person aged 35 to 85 with oral cavity squamous cell carcinoma.

The V call is TRBV29-1, the J call TRBJ2-7, with D possibly matching TRBD1 (6 bases). The CDR3 covers 12 residues. CDR1 SQVTM and CDR2 ANQGSEA come from the germline V gene. With 7 bases removed from V and 3 bases from J, the gap between germline ends came to 13 bases. The CDR3 is CSGTGQDYEQYF. CDR3 coding DNA: TGCAGCGGGACGGGACAAGACTACGAGCAGTACTTC.

The table lists this clone with a count of one. The chain combines TRBV7-9 with TRBJ2-3; D gene unclear. Trimming left V 5 bases short and J 10 bases short, with 10 bases between. The CDR3 consists of 11 residues. Germline V CDR1 and CDR2: SEHNR, FQNEAQ (reference sequence). In DNA form, the CDR3 reads TGTGCCAGCAGCCCCGCGAATCCGCAGTATTTT. Amino acids: CASSPANPQYF.

The chain is built from TRBV5-1 and TRBJ1-1; D remains unclear. This CDR3 has 15 amino acids. Trimming took 3 bases from V and 0 from J, leaving 12 bases between them. CDR1 is SGHRS, CDR2 YFSETQ, per germline. CDR3 region: CASSSLQTLNTEAFF. CDR3 sequence (DNA): TGCGCCAGCAGCTCGTTGCAAACGTTGAACACTGAAGCTTTCTTT.

This sequence joins TRBV7-9 and TRBJ2-7; no reliable D call. This CDR3 comprises 12 residues. Trimming stripped 3 bases from V and 2 bases from J, with 5 bases between. In germline, CDR1 is SEHNR, CDR2 FQNEAQ (reference sequence). CDR3 amino acids: CASSFNTYEQYF. The CDR3 DNA follows: TGTGCCAGCAGCTTCAACACCTACGAGCAGTACTTC.

V and J are TRBV13 and TRBJ1-5; tentatively, D is TRBD1 (5 bases). Per the germline V gene, CDR1 is PRHDT and CDR2 is FYEKMQ (reference sequence). The CDR3 consists of 12 residues. Trimming removed 3 bases from V and 5 bases from J, with 5 bases in between. The CDR3 DNA reads as TGTGCCAGCAGCTTCAGGGATCAGCCCCAGCATTTT. Encoded protein: CASSFRDQPQHF.

The CDR3 nucleotides read TGTGCCAGCAGCTTGGGCAGGGATGGTAATTCACCCCTCCACTTT. Protein: CASSLGRDGNSPLHF. This rearrangement joins TRBV5-8 to TRBJ1-6; tentative D call: TRBD1 (5 bases). Trimming cost V 0 bases and J 6 bases, with 10 bases left between them. Germline loops: CDR1 SGHTS, CDR2 YDEGEE. The CDR3 extends over 15 amino acids.

This chain connects TRBV7-2 to TRBJ2-7; possibly TRBD1 for D (5 bases). Germline assignment: CDR1 SGHTA and CDR2 FQGNSA. CDR3 length: 14 residues. V lost 3 bases and J 2 bases, leaving 11 bases between the germline ends. The DNA of the CDR3 is TGTGCCAGCAGCTTGACGACAGCAACCTACGAGCAGTACTTC. Translation gives CASSLTTATYEQYF.

In its sample, this clone was seen a few times. The rearrangement joins TRBV7-9 to TRBJ1-1; tentatively, D is TRBD1 (6 bases). The CDR3 is 15 residues long. V lost 3 bases and J 0 bases, leaving 11 bases between the germline ends. In germline, CDR1 is SEHNR, CDR2 FQNEAQ (reference sequence). CDR3 loop: CASSLQGQMNTEAFF. CDR3 sequence (DNA): TGTGCCAGCAGCTTGCAGGGACAAATGAACACTGAAGCTTTCTTT.

This clone was seen only once. This chain joins TRBV28 and TRBJ2-7, with D possibly TRBD1 on 6 matching bases. Germline values: CDR1 MDHEN, CDR2 SYDVKM. The ends were cut back, 5 bases at V and 3 bases at J, with 11 bases in the middle. This CDR3 contains 13 residues. The chain's CDR3 is CASSPRQVYEQYF. The CDR3 DNA reads TGTGCCAGCAGTCCACGACAGGTCTACGAGCAGTACTTC.

The sample holds a few counts of this clone. As DNA, the CDR3 is TGTGCCAGCAGCTTAGGGGCGACTAACTATGGCTACACCTTC. The encoded protein is CASSLGATNYGYTF. The genes are TRBV5-4 and TRBJ1-2; a possible D gene is TRBD1 (5 bases). V was shortened by 2 bases and J by 0 bases, with 8 bases between the two germline ends. This CDR3 contains 14 residues. Germline V lookup: CDR1 SGHNT, CDR2 YYREEE (reference sequence).